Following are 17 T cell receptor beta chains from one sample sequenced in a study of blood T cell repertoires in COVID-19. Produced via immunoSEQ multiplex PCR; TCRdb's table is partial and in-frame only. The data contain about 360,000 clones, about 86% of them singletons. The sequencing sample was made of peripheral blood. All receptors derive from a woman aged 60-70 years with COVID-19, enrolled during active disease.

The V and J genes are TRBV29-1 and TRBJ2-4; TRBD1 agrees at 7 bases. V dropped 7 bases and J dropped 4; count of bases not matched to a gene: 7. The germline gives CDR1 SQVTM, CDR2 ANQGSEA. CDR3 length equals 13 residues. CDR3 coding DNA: TGCAGCGCCGAGACAGGGAAAAAAAACATTCAGTACTTC. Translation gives CSAETGKKNIQYF.

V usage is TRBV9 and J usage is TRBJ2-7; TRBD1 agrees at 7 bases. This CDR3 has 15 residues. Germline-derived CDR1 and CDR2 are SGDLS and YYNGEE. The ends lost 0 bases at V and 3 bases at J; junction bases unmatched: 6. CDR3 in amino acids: CASSVDGRGLYEQYF. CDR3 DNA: TGTGCCAGCAGCGTAGATGGTAGGGGGCTCTACGAGCAGTACTTC.

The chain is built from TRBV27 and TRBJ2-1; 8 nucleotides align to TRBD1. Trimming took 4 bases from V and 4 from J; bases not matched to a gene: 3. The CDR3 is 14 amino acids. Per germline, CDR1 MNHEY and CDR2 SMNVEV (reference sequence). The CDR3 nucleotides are TGTGCCAGCAGTTCACAGGGGGGTTACAATGAGCAGTTCTTC. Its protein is CASSSQGGYNEQFF.

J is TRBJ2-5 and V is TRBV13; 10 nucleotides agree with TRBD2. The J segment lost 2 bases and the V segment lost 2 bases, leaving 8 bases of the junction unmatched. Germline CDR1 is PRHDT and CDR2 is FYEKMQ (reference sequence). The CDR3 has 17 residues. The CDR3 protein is CASSLQSGLAEQETQYF. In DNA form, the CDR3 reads TGTGCCAGCAGCTTACAGTCCGGACTAGCGGAGCAAGAGACCCAGTACTTC.

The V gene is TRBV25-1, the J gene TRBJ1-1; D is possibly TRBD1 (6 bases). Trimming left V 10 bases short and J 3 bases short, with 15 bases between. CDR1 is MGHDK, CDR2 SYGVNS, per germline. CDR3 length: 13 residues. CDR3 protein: CATRQVRYTEAFF. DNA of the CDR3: TGTGCCACCAGACAGGTCCGCTACACTGAAGCTTTCTTT.

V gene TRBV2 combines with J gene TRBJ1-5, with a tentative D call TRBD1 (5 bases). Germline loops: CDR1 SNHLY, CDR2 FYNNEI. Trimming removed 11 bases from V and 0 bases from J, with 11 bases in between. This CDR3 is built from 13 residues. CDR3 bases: TGTGCCGGGGGGACCGATAGCAATCAGCCCCAGCATTTT. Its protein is CAGGTDSNQPQHF.

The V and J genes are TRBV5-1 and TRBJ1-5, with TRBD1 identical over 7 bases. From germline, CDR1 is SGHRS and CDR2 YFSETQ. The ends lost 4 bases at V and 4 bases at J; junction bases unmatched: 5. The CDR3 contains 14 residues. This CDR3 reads CASSPDRENQPQHF. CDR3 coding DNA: TGCGCCAGCAGCCCTGACAGGGAAAATCAGCCCCAGCATTTT. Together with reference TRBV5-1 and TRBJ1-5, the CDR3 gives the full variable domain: KAGVTQTPRYLIKTRGQQVTLSCSPISGHRSVSWYQQTPGQGLQFLFEYFSETQRNKGNFPGRFSGRQFSNSRSEMNVSTLELGDSALYLCASSPDRENQPQHFGDGTRLSIL.

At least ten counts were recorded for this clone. CDR3: CASSPSSGGNTGELFF. In nucleotides, the CDR3 is TGTGCCAGCAGCCCATCTAGCGGGGGGAACACCGGGGAGCTGTTTTTT. The chain combines TRBV11-2 with TRBJ2-2, with TRBD2 matching over 10 bases. Germline V lookup: CDR1 SGHAT, CDR2 FQNNGV. The CDR3 runs 16 residues. V was pared by 5 bases and J by 1 base, with 4 bases of the junction left unmatched.

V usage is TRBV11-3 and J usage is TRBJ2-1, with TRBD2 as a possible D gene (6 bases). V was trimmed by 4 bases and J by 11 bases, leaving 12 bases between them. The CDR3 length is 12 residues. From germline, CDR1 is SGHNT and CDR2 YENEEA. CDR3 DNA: TGTGCCAGCAGCTATAGCGGCCAACAGCAGTTCTTC. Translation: CASSYSGQQQFF.

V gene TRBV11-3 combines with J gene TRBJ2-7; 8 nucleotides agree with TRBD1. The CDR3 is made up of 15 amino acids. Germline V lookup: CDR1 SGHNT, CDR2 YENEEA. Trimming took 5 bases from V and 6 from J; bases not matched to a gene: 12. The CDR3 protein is CASSQGAGGNGEQYF. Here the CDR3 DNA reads TGTGCCAGCAGCCAGGGGGCAGGGGGTAATGGCGAGCAGTACTTC.

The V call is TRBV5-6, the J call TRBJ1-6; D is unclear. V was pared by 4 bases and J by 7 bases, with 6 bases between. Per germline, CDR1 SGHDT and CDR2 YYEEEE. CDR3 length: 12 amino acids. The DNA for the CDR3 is TGTGCCAGCAGCCCCCTGAATTCACCCCTCCACTTT. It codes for CASSPLNSPLHF. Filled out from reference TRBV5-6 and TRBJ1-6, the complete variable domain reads DAGVTQSPTHLIKTRGQQVTLRCSPKSGHDTVSWYQQALGQGPQFIFQYYEEEERQRGNFPDRFSGHQFPNYSSELNVNALLLGDSALYLCASSPLNSPLHFGNGTRLTVT.

The CDR3 protein is CASSSGQGITEAFF. CDR3 in DNA: TGTGCCAGCTCATCGGGACAGGGGATTACTGAAGCTTTCTTT. The J gene is TRBJ1-1, the V gene TRBV18; 10 bases match TRBD1. Germline V CDR1 and CDR2: KGHSH, LQKENI. The CDR3 runs 14 residues. V lost 5 bases to trimming and J lost 5 bases; unmatched junction nucleotides: 5.

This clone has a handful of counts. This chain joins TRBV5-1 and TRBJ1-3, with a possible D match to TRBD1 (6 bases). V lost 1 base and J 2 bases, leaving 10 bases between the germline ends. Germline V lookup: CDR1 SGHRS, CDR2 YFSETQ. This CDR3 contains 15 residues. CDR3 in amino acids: CASSLFSGAGNTIYF. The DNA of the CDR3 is TGCGCCAGCAGCTTGTTTTCAGGGGCTGGAAACACCATATATTTT.

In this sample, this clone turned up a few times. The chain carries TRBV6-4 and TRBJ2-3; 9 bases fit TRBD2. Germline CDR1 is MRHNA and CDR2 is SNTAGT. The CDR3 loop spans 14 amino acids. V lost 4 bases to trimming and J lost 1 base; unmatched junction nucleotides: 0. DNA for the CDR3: TGTGCCAGCAGTGCTAGCGGGGGCACAGATACGCAGTATTTT. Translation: CASSASGGTDTQYF.

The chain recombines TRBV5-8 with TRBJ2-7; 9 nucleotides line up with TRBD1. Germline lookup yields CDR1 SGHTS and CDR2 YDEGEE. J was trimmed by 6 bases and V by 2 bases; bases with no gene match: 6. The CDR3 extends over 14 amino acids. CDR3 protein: CASSFTTGGAEQYF. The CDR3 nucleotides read TGTGCCAGCAGCTTCACGACAGGGGGTGCCGAGCAGTACTTC. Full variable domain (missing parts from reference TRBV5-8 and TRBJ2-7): EAGVTQSPTHLIKTRGQQATLRCSPISGHTSVYWYQQALGLGLQFLLWYDEGEERNRGNFPPRFSGRQFPNYSSELNVNALELEDSALYLCASSFTTGGAEQYFGPGTRLTVT.

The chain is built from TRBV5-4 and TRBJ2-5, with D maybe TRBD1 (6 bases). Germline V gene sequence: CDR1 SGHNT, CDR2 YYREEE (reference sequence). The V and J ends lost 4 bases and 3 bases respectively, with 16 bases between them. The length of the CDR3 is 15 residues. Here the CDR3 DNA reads TGTGCCAGCAGCCCTCCCGGTACAGGGAAAGAGACCCAGTACTTC. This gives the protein CASSPPGTGKETQYF.

CDR3 in DNA: TGCGCCAGCAGCTCCCCCCCAGTGGGTGAGCGGCAGTACTTC. Protein: CASSSPPVGERQYF. The chain couples TRBV5-1 to TRBJ2-7; D remains ambiguous. The CDR3 extends over 14 amino acids. The germline gives CDR1 SGHRS, CDR2 YFSETQ. Trimming shortened V by 3 bases and J by 9 bases, and 19 bases separated the two germline ends.